The 5 T cell receptor beta chains below were found in one sample sequenced in a study of T-cell reconstitution after alpha-beta-depleted transplantation in children. During its preparation, the TCRbeta library received unique molecular identifiers. TCRdb re-analysed the PCR reads in MiXCR, keeping a single row per CDR3 protein. In the table there are about 460,000 distinct CDR3 sequences, roughly 10% of which are singletons. The sequences come from PBMCs, mostly from graft donor cells, collected 180 days after TCRalphabeta/CD19-depleted stem cell transplant. The receptors shown here come from a female patient between 2 and 10 years old who had a stem cell transplant for aplastic anemia, so the T cells may come from the graft donor.

This clonotype was detected a few times. The chain joins TRBV7-9 to TRBJ1-5; 7 nucleotides match TRBD1. Trimming at V came to 1 base and at J to 4 bases, leaving 7 bases not matched to a gene. Germline V lookup: CDR1 SEHNR, CDR2 FQNEAQ (reference sequence). The CDR3 length is 16 residues. For the CDR3, the DNA is TGTGCCAGCAGCTTAGTGAGGGGGCAGTGGAATCAGCCCCAGCATTTT. Amino acid sequence: CASSLVRGQWNQPQHF. The full variable domain, rest sourced from reference TRBV7-9 and TRBJ1-5, is DTGVSQNPRHKITKRGQNVTFRCDPISEHNRLYWYRQTLGQGPEFLTYFQNEAQLEKSRLLSDRFSAERPKGSFSTLEIQRTEQGDSAMYLCASSLVRGQWNQPQHFGDGTRLSIL.

V gene TRBV7-2 combines with J gene TRBJ2-5; the D is unclear. The CDR3 is made up of 13 amino acids. V was shortened by 6 bases and J by 4 bases, with 12 bases between the two germline ends. Germline lookup yields CDR1 SGHTA and CDR2 FQGNSA. The CDR3 loop reads CASSPQWGETQYF. The CDR3 DNA reads TGTGCCAGCAGTCCTCAATGGGGAGAGACCCAGTACTTC.

A few counts support this clonotype. The chain has TRBV4-1 and TRBJ2-7; 15 nucleotides line up with TRBD2. The CDR3 spans 16 residues. Germline V gives CDR1 MGHRA, CDR2 YSYEKL. V was clipped by 0 bases and J by 7 bases; unmatched bases: 4. The CDR3 region is CASSQDRTSGREEQYF. CDR3 DNA sequence: TGCGCCAGCAGCCAAGATAGGACTAGCGGGAGGGAGGAGCAGTACTTC.

The chain recombines TRBV20-1 with TRBJ1-4; D gene unclear. V lost 0 bases and J lost 8, with 13 bases in between. This CDR3 comprises 14 residues. Germline V CDR1 and CDR2: DFQATT, SNEGSKA (reference sequence). The CDR3 DNA is TGCAGTGCTAGAGATAAGCCACTCGGGGAAAAACTGTTTTTT. It encodes CSARDKPLGEKLFF.

The chain carries TRBV14 and TRBJ2-7; 10 bases match TRBD2. CDR3 length: 15 residues. Per the germline V gene, CDR1 is SGHDN and CDR2 is FVKESK. Trimming at V came to 0 bases and at J to 5 bases, leaving 4 bases not matched to a gene. The CDR3 bases are TGTGCCAGCAGCCAAGAACTAGCGGGGCTAGACGAGCAGTACGTC. Its translation: CASSQELAGLDEQYV.